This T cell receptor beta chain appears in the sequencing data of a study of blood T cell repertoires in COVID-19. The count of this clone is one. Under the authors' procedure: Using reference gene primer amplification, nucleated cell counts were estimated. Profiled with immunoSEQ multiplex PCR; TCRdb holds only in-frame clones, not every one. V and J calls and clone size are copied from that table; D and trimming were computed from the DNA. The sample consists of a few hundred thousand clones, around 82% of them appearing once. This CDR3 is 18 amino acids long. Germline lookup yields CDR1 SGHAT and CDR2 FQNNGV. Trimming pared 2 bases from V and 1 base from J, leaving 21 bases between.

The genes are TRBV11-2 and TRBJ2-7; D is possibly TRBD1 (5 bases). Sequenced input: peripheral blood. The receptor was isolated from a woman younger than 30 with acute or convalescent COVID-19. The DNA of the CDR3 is TGTGCCAGCAGCTTATCCCCATTGTTTGGGGCTAGGTCCTACGAGCAGTACTTC. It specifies CASSLSPLFGARSYEQYF.